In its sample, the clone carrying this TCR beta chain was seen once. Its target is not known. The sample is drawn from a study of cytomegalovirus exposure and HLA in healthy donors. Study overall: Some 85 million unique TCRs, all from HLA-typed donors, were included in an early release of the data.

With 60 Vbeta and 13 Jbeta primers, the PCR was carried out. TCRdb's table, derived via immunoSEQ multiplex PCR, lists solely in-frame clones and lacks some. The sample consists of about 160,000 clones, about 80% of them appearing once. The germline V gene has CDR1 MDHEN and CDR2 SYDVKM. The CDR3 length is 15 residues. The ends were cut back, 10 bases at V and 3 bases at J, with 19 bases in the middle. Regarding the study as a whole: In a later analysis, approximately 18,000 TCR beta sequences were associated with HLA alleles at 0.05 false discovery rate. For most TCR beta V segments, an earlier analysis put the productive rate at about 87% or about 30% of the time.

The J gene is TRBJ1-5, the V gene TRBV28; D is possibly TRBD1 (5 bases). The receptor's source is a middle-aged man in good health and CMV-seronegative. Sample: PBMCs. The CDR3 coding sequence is TGTGCCACCCTGTTCGGGGGGGGAACCAATCAGCCCCAGCATTTT. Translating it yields CATLFGGGTNQPQHF.